The next 2 T cell receptor beta chains were all read from a single sample in a study of T cells in Graves' hyperthyroidism and ophthalmopathy. There were TCR beta CDR3 regions amplified from RNA transcripts. The study used the HTBI primer set for a first-round RT-PCR of the TCR CDR3. TCRdb re-called the multiplex PCR reads with MiXCR, one entry per CDR3 protein. This sample has 210,000 or so distinct CDR3 sequences, with roughly 17% found just once. The sequencing sample was made of blood. These TCRs come from a man aged 50 to 59 with Graves' hyperthyroidism.

This clonotype was observed many times. The rearrangement joins TRBV20-1 to TRBJ2-7; the D gene is possibly TRBD2 (6 bases). The CDR3 loop spans 16 amino acids. The V gene's germline CDR1 is DFQATT and CDR2 SNEGSKA (reference sequence). The germline V and J ends were trimmed by 0 bases and 2 bases, with 17 bases remaining between them. CDR3 residues: CSARDGRGRIPYEQYF. The CDR3 DNA sequence: TGCAGTGCTAGAGATGGACGTGGGAGGATCCCCTACGAGCAGTACTTC.

The chain recombines TRBV6-1 with TRBJ2-7; 10 bases map to TRBD1. CDR1 and CDR2 from the germline V gene are MNHNS and SASEGT. This CDR3 comprises 13 residues. Trimming at V came to 6 bases and at J to 5 bases, leaving 4 bases not matched to a gene. The CDR3 coding sequence is TGTGCCAGCAGCACCGGGACAGGGGACGAGCAGTACTTC. This encodes CASSTGTGDEQYF.